This is a list of T cell receptor beta chains from one sample in a study of Ad26.COV2.S vaccination and SARS-CoV-2 variants. Only in-frame clones appear in the TCRdb table, and some are missing; sequencing was by immunoSEQ multiplex PCR. The sample consists of more than 300,000 clones, approximately 86% of them appearing once. The sequencing here drew on peripheral blood, taken in a trial of Ad26.COV2.S vaccine versus placebo. Source of these receptors: a person between 18 and 65 years old who received the Ad26.COV2.S COVID-19 vaccine or a placebo. The CDR3 runs from the conserved cysteine through the conserved F or W. The order of the fields is J gene, V gene, CDR3 protein.

TRBJ2-5 | TRBV6-4 | CASSDWGVEETQYF
TRBJ1-2 | TRBV6-5 | CASTPQTDRGYGYTF
TRBJ1-1 | TRBV9 | CASSPGGLIMNTEAFF
TRBJ1-1 | TRBV19 | CASSPYARSDTEAFF
TRBJ1-5 | TRBV27 | CASSLFGPLEGGNQPQHF
TRBJ2-4 | TRBV7-3 | CASSLINRGVKNIQYF
TRBJ2-7 | TRBV27 | CASRRALGGRYEQYF
TRBJ1-2 | TRBV29-1 | CSVEVPSQGYGYTF
TRBJ2-1 | TRBV6-4 | CASRETSGGAHEQFF
TRBJ1-4 | TRBV5-8 | CASRGTYTEKLFF
TRBJ1-6 | TRBV30 | CAWSVGQNNSPLHF
TRBJ2-7 | TRBV6-2/TRBV6-3 | CASSFRATLEQYF
TRBJ1-2 | TRBV11-2 | CASSLEAGDYGYTF
TRBJ2-3 | TRBV5-1 | CASSLGERGSTDTQYF
TRBJ2-2 | TRBV19 | CATAGTGADTGELFF
TRBJ1-1 | TRBV11-3 | CASSLGQGFNTEAFF
TRBJ2-1 | TRBV3-1/TRBV3-2 | CASSPGLAGYNEQFF
TRBJ2-3 | TRBV2 | CASRPAGGPTDTQYF
TRBJ1-1 | TRBV7-9 | CAVGLNTEAFF
TRBJ1-4 | TRBV7-9 | CASSLKGWGEKLFF
TRBJ1-2 | TRBV4-1 | CASSQQGIGGYTF
TRBJ1-5 | TRBV4-1 | CASSQQADRGSQHF
TRBJ2-7 | TRBV7-6 | CASSLQQGGPYEQYF
TRBJ1-1 | TRBV5-1 | CASSFPTGAGTGLANTEAFF
TRBJ2-7 | TRBV29-1 | CSVAGGDEQYF
TRBJ2-2 | TRBV6-4 | CASSESAQLGELFF
TRBJ1-1 | TRBV6-6 | CASSTHLEAFF
TRBJ2-2 | TRBV7-2 | CASSLYGGDTGELFF
TRBJ2-3 | TRBV7-3 | CASSGAGGPGDTQYF
TRBJ1-3 | TRBV28 | CASIEQYSGNTIYF
TRBJ1-1 | TRBV15 | CATSRDGGAEAFF
TRBJ1-1 | TRBV19 | CASTVSGVSDVAFF
TRBJ2-5 | TRBV24-1 | CATSERTSGAAQYF
TRBJ1-1 | TRBV6-1 | CASSDGTLGAFF
TRBJ2-3 | TRBV9 | CASSVFGGVMTDTQYF
TRBJ1-6 | TRBV6-5 | CASVGSYNSPLHF
TRBJ1-5 | TRBV6-2/TRBV6-3 | CASSYQEGLGNQPQHF
TRBJ1-6 | TRBV11-2 | CASSSQGFGESPLHF
TRBJ2-1 | TRBV7-3 | CASSLGGGLGNEQFF
TRBJ2-1 | TRBV11-2 | CASSLAGISYNEQFF
TRBJ1-1 | TRBV6-5 | CASSYYTANTEAFF
TRBJ2-2 | TRBV2 | CASEQADLANTGELFF
TRBJ2-1 | TRBV11-2 | CASSRDLQLRGMSEEQFF
TRBJ2-7 | TRBV6-5 | CASSAGTGGHEQYF
TRBJ1-1 | TRBV7-9 | CASSRGGTEAFF
TRBJ2-7 | TRBV10-3 | CAMGRGGPYEQYF
TRBJ2-5 | TRBV11-2 | CASSFGGEETQYF
TRBJ1-2 | TRBV29-1 | CSVDDGYTF
TRBJ2-5 | TRBV19 | CASSIPGLLGETQYF
TRBJ2-7 | TRBV6-5 | CALAEDTGSSYEQYF